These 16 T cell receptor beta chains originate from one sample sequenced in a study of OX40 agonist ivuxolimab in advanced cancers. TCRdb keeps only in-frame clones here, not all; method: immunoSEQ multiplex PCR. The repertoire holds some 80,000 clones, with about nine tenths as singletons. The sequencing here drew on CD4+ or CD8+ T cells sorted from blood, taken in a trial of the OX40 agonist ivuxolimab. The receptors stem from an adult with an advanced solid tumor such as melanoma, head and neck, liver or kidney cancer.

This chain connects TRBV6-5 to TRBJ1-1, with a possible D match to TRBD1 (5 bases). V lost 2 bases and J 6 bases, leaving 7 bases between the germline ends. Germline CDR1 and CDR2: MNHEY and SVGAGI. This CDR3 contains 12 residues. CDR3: CASSYLTAEAFF. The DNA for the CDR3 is TGTGCCAGCAGTTACCTGACAGCTGAAGCTTTCTTT.

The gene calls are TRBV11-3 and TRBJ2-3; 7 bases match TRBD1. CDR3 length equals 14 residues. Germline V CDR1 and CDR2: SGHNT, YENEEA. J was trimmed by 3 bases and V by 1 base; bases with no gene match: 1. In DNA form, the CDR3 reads TGTGCCAGCAGCTTAGGACAGGGAACAGATACGCAGTATTTT. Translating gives CASSLGQGTDTQYF.

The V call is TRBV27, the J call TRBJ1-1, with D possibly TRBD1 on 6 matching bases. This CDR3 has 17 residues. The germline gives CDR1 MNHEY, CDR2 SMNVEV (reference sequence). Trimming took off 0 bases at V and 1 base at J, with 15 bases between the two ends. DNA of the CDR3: TGTGCCAGCAGTTTATCAATCAGGGGACGGGGGAACACTGAAGCTTTCTTT. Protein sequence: CASSLSIRGRGNTEAFF.

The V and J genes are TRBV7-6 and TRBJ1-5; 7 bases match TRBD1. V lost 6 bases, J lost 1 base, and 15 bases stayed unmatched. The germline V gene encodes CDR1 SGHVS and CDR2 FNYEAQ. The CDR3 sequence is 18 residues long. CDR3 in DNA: TGTGCCAGCAGGGCTAAACAGGGGATCAACTCCAGCAATCAGCCCCAGCATTTT. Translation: CASRAKQGINSSNQPQHF.

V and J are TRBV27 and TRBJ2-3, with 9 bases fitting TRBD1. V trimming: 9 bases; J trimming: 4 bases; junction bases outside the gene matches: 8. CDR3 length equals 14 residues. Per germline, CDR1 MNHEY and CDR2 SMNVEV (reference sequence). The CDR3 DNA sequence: TGTGCCAGTGGACAGGGGCCCAGGGCAGATACGCAGTATTTT. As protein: CASGQGPRADTQYF.

The CDR3, as DNA: TGCAGCGTGCTCCGCAACAGGGGTCCGAACACCGGGGAGCTGTTTTTT. As protein: CSVLRNRGPNTGELFF. The rearrangement links TRBV29-1 to TRBJ2-2, with 7 bases aligning to TRBD1. CDR3 length equals 16 residues. The V and J ends lost 6 bases and 0 bases, in that order; junction bases with no gene match: 10. Germline values: CDR1 SQVTM, CDR2 ANQGSEA.

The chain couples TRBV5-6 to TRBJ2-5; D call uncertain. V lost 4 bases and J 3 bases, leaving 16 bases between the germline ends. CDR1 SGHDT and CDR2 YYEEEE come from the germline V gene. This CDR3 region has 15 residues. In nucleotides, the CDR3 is TGTGCCAGCAGCCCCGATCTTAAAAGAGAAGAGACCCAGTACTTC. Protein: CASSPDLKREETQYF.

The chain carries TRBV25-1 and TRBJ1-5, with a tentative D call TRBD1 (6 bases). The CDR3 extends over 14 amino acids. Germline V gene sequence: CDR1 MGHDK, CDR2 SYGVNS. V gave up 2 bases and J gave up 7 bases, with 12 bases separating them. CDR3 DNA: TGTGCCAGCAGTGAAGCGGGGGGCTGGCAGCCCCAGCATTTT. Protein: CASSEAGGWQPQHF.

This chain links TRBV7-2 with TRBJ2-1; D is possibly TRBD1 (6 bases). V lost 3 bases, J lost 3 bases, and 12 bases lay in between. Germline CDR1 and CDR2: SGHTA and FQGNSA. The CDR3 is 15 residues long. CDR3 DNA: TGTGCCAGCAGCTTCTCCGGGACACGCTACAATGAGCAGTTCTTC. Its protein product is CASSFSGTRYNEQFF.

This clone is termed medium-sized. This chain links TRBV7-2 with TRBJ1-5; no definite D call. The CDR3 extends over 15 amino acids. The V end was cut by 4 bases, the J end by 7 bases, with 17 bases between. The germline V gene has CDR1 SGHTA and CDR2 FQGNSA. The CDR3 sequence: CASSSESLRGQPQHF. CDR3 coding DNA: TGTGCCAGCAGCTCAGAGTCGCTCCGAGGGCAGCCCCAGCATTTT. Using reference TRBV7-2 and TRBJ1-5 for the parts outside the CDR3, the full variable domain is GAGVSQSPSNKVTEKGKDVELRCDPISGHTALYWYRQSLGQGLEFLIYFQGNSAPDKSGLPSDRFSAERTGGSVSTLTIQRTQQEDSAVYLCASSSESLRGQPQHFGDGTRLSIL.

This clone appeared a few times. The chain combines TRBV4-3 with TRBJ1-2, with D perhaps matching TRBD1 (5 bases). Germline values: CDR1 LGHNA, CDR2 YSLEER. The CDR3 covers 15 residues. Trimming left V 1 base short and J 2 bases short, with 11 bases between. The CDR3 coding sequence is TGCGCCAGCAGCCAAGCACTCGGACACAACTATGGCTACACCTTC. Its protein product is CASSQALGHNYGYTF.

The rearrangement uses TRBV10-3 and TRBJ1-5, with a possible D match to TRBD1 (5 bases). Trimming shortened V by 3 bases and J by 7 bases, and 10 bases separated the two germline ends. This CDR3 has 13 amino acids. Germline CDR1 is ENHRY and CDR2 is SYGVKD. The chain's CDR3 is CAISDGGFQPQHF. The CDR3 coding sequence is TGTGCCATCAGTGACGGGGGGTTCCAGCCCCAGCATTTT.

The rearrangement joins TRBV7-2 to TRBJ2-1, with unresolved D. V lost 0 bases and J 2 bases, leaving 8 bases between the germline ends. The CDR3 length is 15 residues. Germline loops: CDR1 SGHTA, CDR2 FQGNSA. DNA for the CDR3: TGTGCCAGCAGCTTAGCTTTGTTAACCTACAATGAGCAGTTCTTC. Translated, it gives CASSLALLTYNEQFF.

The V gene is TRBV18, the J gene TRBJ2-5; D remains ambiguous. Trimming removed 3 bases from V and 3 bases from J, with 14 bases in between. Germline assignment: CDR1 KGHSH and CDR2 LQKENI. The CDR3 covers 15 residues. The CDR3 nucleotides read TGTGCCAGCTCACCTCTCGCTGGCTGGGAAGAGACCCAGTACTTC. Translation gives CASSPLAGWEETQYF. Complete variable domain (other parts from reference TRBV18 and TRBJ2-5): NAGVMQNPRHLVRRRGQEARLRCSPMKGHSHVYWYRQLPEEGLKFMVYLQKENIIDESGMPKERFSAEFPKEGPSILRIQQVVRGDSAAYFCASSPLAGWEETQYFGPGTRLLVL.

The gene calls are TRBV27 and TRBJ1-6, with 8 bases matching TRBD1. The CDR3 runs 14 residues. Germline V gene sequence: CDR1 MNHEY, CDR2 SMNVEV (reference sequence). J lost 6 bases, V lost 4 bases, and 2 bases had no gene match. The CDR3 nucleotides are TGTGCCAGCAGTTGGACAGGGCGTAATTCACCCCTCCACTTT. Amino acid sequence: CASSWTGRNSPLHF.

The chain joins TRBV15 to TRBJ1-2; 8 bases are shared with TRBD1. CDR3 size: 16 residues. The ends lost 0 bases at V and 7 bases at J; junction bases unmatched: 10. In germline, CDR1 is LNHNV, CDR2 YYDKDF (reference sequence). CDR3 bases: TGTGCCACCAGCAGAGATAGGACAGGGAGGTCCTCTGGCTACACCTTC. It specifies CATSRDRTGRSSGYTF.